A single sample is the source of the 7 T cell receptor beta chains below, sequenced in a study of OX40 agonist ivuxolimab in advanced cancers. Generated by immunoSEQ multiplex PCR, the TCRdb table keeps only in-frame clones and is missing some. This sample yields 30,000 or so clones, of which roughly 82% are seen a single time; about 20% belongs to the top ten. Material: CD4+ or CD8+ T cells sorted from blood, obtained in a trial of the OX40 agonist ivuxolimab. These receptors all come from an adult with an advanced solid tumor such as melanoma, head and neck, liver or kidney cancer.

The chain combines TRBV4-1 with TRBJ2-2; D not resolved. The V end lost 4 bases, the J end lost 1 base, and 16 bases lay between the germline ends. The CDR3 is 17 amino acids. Looked up from germline, CDR1 is MGHRA and CDR2 is YSYEKL. CDR3 amino acids: CASSRLDLGLNTGELFF. The CDR3 DNA follows: TGCGCCAGCAGCCGACTCGACCTCGGGTTGAACACCGGGGAGCTGTTTTTT.

Sample share makes this clone medium-sized. The J gene is TRBJ2-7, the V gene TRBV18, with D possibly TRBD1 on 6 matching bases. CDR1 is KGHSH and CDR2 is LQKENI in the germline V gene. CDR3 size: 14 residues. V was pared by 5 bases and J by 2 bases, with 13 bases between. The CDR3 DNA is TGTGCCAGCTCATCGACAGGCATCCCCTACGAGCAGTACTTC. Translating gives CASSSTGIPYEQYF.

The gene calls are TRBV30 and TRBJ2-7, with D possibly being TRBD1 or TRBD2 (5 bases each). Trimming removed 1 base from V and 4 bases from J, with 14 bases in between. The CDR3 loop spans 14 amino acids. Per germline, CDR1 GTSNPN and CDR2 SVGIG (reference sequence). The CDR3 region is CAWSGGGPPYEQYF. CDR3 nucleotide sequence: TGTGCCTGGAGTGGTGGGGGACCACCTTACGAGCAGTACTTC.

The rearrangement links TRBV19 to TRBJ1-1, with a possible D match to TRBD1 (5 bases). This CDR3 contains 15 residues. V lost 11 bases and J 6 bases, leaving 25 bases between the germline ends. Per the germline V gene, CDR1 is LNHDA and CDR2 is SQIVND (reference sequence). CDR3 nucleotides: TGTGCCGGTAATCAGGGATCAACTTCAGACGCTGAAGCTTTCTTT. Translating gives CAGNQGSTSDAEAFF. Based on the CDR3 plus reference TRBV19 and TRBJ1-1, the full variable domain is DGGITQSPKYLFRKEGQNVTLSCEQNLNHDAMYWYRQDPGQGLRLIYYSQIVNDFQKGDIAEGYSVSREKKESFPLTVTSAQKNPTAFYLCAGNQGSTSDAEAFFGQGTRLTVV.

The chain recombines TRBV6-5 with TRBJ2-2; TRBD1 agrees at 8 bases. CDR3 length equals 15 residues. Germline CDR1 MNHEY, CDR2 SVGAGI. Trimming cost V 6 bases and J 1 base; bases outside gene matches: 4. CDR3 DNA: TGTGCCAGCAGGCTACAGGGGGTGAACACCGGGGAGCTGTTTTTT. Translating it yields CASRLQGVNTGELFF.

The chain has TRBV10-3 and TRBJ1-2, with TRBD1 identical over 12 bases. The CDR3 length is 15 residues. The V and J ends lost 9 bases and 8 bases, in that order; junction bases with no gene match: 13. CDR1 is ENHRY, CDR2 SYGVKD, per germline. CDR3 amino acids: CAINPGQGAGEGYTF. CDR3 nucleotides: TGTGCCATAAACCCGGGACAGGGGGCTGGTGAAGGCTACACCTTC.

On this clone itself: Other DNA sequences in this sample translate to the same CDR3. The V gene is TRBV5-1, the J gene TRBJ2-7; D not certain. Germline V gene lookup returns CDR1 SGHRS and CDR2 YFSETQ. This CDR3 region has 15 residues. V lost 4 bases, J lost 2 bases, and 16 bases lay in between. CDR3 coding DNA: TGCGCCAGCAGCCCTCGTTCCGACTCGACCTACGAGCAGTACTTC. As protein: CASSPRSDSTYEQYF.